This T cell receptor (beta chain) stems from a study of long-term antiretroviral therapy in people with HIV. Whole-study results and caveats: The ART regimens used between the mid-2000s and the late 2010s may be less effective than current ones. Versus controls, repertoires in people with HIV had narrower CDR3 length ranges. Once patients were on ART, diversity went higher but still fell short of transplant donor controls.

Assay version v3.0 of immunoSEQ was used, and it was run at survey level. Sequencing set out to capture roughly 40,000-50,000 T-cell genomes per sample. Profiling relied on immunoSEQ multiplex PCR, and the TCRdb table lists in-frame clones only, not all of them. The data hold 20,000 or so clones, with around 79% observed a single time. A word on this clone: Its antigen is not identified.

In germline, CDR1 is MGHRA, CDR2 YSYEKL. V was clipped by 1 base and J by 1 base; unmatched bases: 9. This CDR3 region has 19 residues. Sequenced here: unsorted PBMCs, sampled at the start of antiretroviral therapy, before treatment. This receptor was taken from a man aged 18 to 30 with HIV. The chain has TRBV4-1 and TRBJ2-7, with 14 bases that match TRBD2. This CDR3 is CASSQASGTSGSISYEQYF. In DNA, the CDR3 is TGCGCCAGCAGCCAAGCCTCAGGGACTAGCGGGAGTATTTCCTACGAGCAGTACTTC.